This note documents a single T cell receptor (beta chain) sequence. Its antigen specificity is not known. Base qualities were left out, and no much larger clone turns up one base away. The time point tag for this specimen amounts to: cells obtained before transplantation from donor or recipient. CD3+CD4+ and CD3+CD8+ populations were FACS-sorted from unstimulated pre-transplant donor and recipient cells taken from spleen or lymph nodes. These data are taken from a study of graft-versus-host responses after intestinal transplantation (dated by TCRdb to 2020 to 2022). Concerning the study at large: The transplants that recipients received were multivisceral, liver-intestinal, or isolated intestinal. Anti-thymocyte globulin induction was given to all recipients, followed by maintenance tacrolimus and steroids for approximately three years. Graft-versus-host and host-versus-graft alloreactive T cell clones were tracked in the graft, circulation and bone marrow after intestinal transplantation using bulk TCR-beta CDR3 sequencing. To identify alloreactive clones, pre-transplant mixed lymphocyte reaction products were sequenced and compared with unstimulated pre-transplant donor and recipient T cells. Of the roughly 23 intestinal transplant recipients enrolled in the cohort, one of whom was a retransplant, a few patients without pretransplant specimens were excluded. A peak of at least 4% donor T cells among recipient peripheral blood mononuclear cells was the definition used for donor T cell macrochimerism. Rather than going through the commercial service, samples from a few later patients were sequenced in-house on an Illumina MiSeq and processed with MiXCR. Study-wide conclusions, independent of this receptor: Early after transplant, peak levels of circulating GvH clones were associated with declines in HvG clones. High GvH to HvG T cell clonal ratios were observed in the allografts of patients with donor T cell macrochimerism. Conclusions were limited by the relatively low number and heterogeneity of intestinal transplant patients. GvH clones were found in recipient bone marrow, and some of the GvH clones appeared earlier in ileal mucosa or blood, which is consistent with an intestinal mucosal origin.

V loses 2 bases, J loses 1 base, and the germline ends lie 9 bases apart. From the cysteine up to the phenylalanine, the CDR3 has a length of 14 residues. Only CDR3 DNA remains: 42 bases, in frame from the first base. Looking up the germline V gene yields CDR1 SNHLY and CDR2 FYNNEI. Preparation of the library involved the immunoSEQ multiplex PCR assay. In most patients, genomic DNA was isolated using the Qiagen DNeasy Blood and Tissue Kit and sent frozen to Adaptive Biotechnologies for TCR sequencing. For most patients, high-throughput TCR-beta CDR3 sequencing of genomic DNA was performed by Adaptive Biotechnologies. Concerning the study's data processing: TCR sequencing data were retrieved from Adaptive's ImmunoSEQ software for 15 to 20 patients, whereas a few other patients were processed with MiXCR and VDJtools. CD4 versus CD8 sorting errors were corrected by removing sequences found in both subsets at a frequency ratio below 5:1. CDR3 nucleotide sequences shared between donor and recipient were removed because the origin of such sequences could not be assigned. Alloreactive clones required at least 2-fold expansion over unstimulated cells and minimum CFSE-low frequency of 0.002% (template counts) or 0.001% (read counts). Clones detected in sequenced pre-transplant spleen, lymph node, or MLR CFSE-low populations of the donor or recipient were defined as mappable. Cumulative frequency of alloreactive clones was calculated as a percentage of all sequences weighted by copy number. In its TCRdb copy, this immuneACCESS table keeps in-frame sequences only and misses some clones. Where compared with another copy, unresolved V genes explain less than half of these, and the others have no known cause. V, J and clone size derive from that table, while D and trimming were established from the DNA sequence. Present in this sample are 90,000 to 150,000 clones, about 93% of which were seen just once. The biggest ten clones account for 0.09% to 0.15% of the sample.

The sequence was obtained from a human donor who received an intestinal transplant. Material: unstimulated CD4+ T cells sorted from spleen or lymph node cells, obtained before intestinal transplant. The V and J segments used are TRBV2 and TRBJ2-7, with no D gene named confidently. The nucleotides read TGTGCCAGCAGTGAAATAATAGTTTCCTACGAGCAGTACTTC. It translates to CASSEIIVSYEQYF.